Listed here is a single T cell receptor (beta chain). The antigen remains unidentified. The germline V and J ends were trimmed by 7 bases and 0 bases, with 16 bases remaining between them. The CDR3 length is 16 residues. Germline V gives CDR1 MDHEN, CDR2 SYDVKM. The data belong to a study of shared clonotypes between healthy human individuals. Findings and caveats of the study: The naive CD4 repertoires of a handful of donors were compared, and approximately 5.3% of clonotypes were shared. The generation probabilities recorded for non-shared clonotypes fell below those of clonotypes shared by all four donors. Genetic and exposure-history diversity was limited by the small donor number.

At a deep level, the assay was run. Only in-frame clones appear in the TCRdb table, and some are missing; sequencing was by immunoSEQ multiplex PCR. The top ten clones hold 0.11% of a sample with approximately 600,000 clones, 85% to 95% of them seen once. As defined, naive CD8 cells were CD45RO-negative and positively selected for CCR7, with terminally differentiated effector memory CD45RA+ cells excluded. The receptor comes from a woman aged 25 to 39 in good health. Sequencing used naive CD8+ T cells sorted from blood. The chain is built from TRBV28 and TRBJ1-5; D gene uncertain. CDR3 amino acids: CASIPVGAYSNQPQHF. CDR3 in DNA: TGTGCCAGCATCCCGGTAGGAGCGTATAGCAATCAGCCCCAGCATTTT.